This entry lists 6 T cell receptor beta chains sequenced from one sample in a study of T-cell reconstitution after alpha-beta-depleted transplantation in children. Researchers prepared the TCRbeta library using unique molecular identifiers, the study reports. TCRdb reprocessed the PCR reads with MiXCR, giving one entry per CDR3 protein. The repertoire consists of 670,000 or so distinct CDR3 sequences, with around 13% occurring once and the leading ten covering 0.79%. Sequencing was performed on PBMCs, taken before TCRalphabeta/CD19-depleted stem cell transplant. Every receptor here comes from a girl aged 2 to 9 with congenital amegakaryocytic thrombocytopenia, due to receive a stem cell transplant.

This clonotype was seen only a few times. The chain is built from TRBV5-1 and TRBJ2-2; 9 nucleotides agree with TRBD2. The V segment lost 8 bases and the J segment 0 bases; nucleotides outside the gene matches: 5. CDR1 and CDR2 from the germline V gene are SGHRS and YFSETQ. CDR3 length equals 15 residues. CDR3 residues: CARTSGPANTGELFF. CDR3 bases: TGCGCCAGGACTAGCGGTCCCGCGAACACCGGGGAGCTGTTTTTT.

The chain is built from TRBV20-1 and TRBJ2-1, with D maybe TRBD1 (6 bases). Trimming shortened V by 4 bases and J by 0 bases, and 13 bases separated the two germline ends. The CDR3 has 15 amino acids. CDR1 and CDR2 from the germline V gene are DFQATT and SNEGSKA (reference sequence). The CDR3 spells CSATQDRSSYNEQFF. In nucleotides, the CDR3 is TGCAGTGCTACCCAAGACAGGAGCTCCTACAATGAGCAGTTCTTC.

This clonotype was observed many times. The CDR3 spells CASSLEVAGERFF. The CDR3 nucleotides read TGCGCCAGCAGCTTGGAAGTAGCGGGAGAACGGTTCTTC. This chain uses TRBV5-1 with TRBJ2-1; 9 nucleotides align to TRBD2. The CDR3 runs to 13 residues. Germline V CDR1 and CDR2: SGHRS, YFSETQ. With V trimmed by 0 bases and J by 15 bases, 7 bases remained unmatched.

As regards this clonotype: One base away lies a much larger clone, so this may be a sequencing read error. This rearrangement joins TRBV6-5 to TRBJ2-3; D call uncertain. CDR3 length: 15 amino acids. Germline loops: CDR1 MNHEY, CDR2 SVGAGI. The CDR3 sequence is CASSYSRRGPDTQFF. The CDR3 DNA follows: TGTGCCAGCAGTTACTCGCGGAGAGGCCCAGATACGCAGTTTTTT.

V usage is TRBV20-1 and J usage is TRBJ2-1; D ambiguous. CDR1 and CDR2 (germline): DFQATT, SNEGSKA (reference sequence). V was clipped by 5 bases and J by 9 bases, with 11 bases between them. CDR3 length: 11 amino acids. The CDR3 here is CSARKGGEQFF. CDR3 in DNA: TGCAGTGCTCGGAAGGGTGGTGAGCAGTTCTTC.

This clonotype was detected ten times or more. The rearrangement links TRBV29-1 to TRBJ2-1; 10 nucleotides align to TRBD2. The junction had 0 bases not matched to a gene; V was cut back by 1 base and J by 0 bases. Germline loops: CDR1 SQVTM, CDR2 ANQGSEA. CDR3 length: 15 amino acids. This CDR3 reads CSVEASGSSYNEQFF. CDR3 DNA: TGCAGCGTTGAAGCTAGCGGGAGCTCCTACAATGAGCAGTTCTTC.